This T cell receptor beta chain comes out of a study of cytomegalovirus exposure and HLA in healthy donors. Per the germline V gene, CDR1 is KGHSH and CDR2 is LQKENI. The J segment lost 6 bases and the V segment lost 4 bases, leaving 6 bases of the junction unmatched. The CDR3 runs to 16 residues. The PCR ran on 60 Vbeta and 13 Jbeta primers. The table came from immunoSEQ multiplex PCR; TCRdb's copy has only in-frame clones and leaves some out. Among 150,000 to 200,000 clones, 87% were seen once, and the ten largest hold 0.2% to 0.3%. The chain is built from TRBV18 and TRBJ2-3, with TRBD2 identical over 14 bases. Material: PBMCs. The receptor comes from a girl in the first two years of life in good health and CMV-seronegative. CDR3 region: CASSLGLAGELDTQYF. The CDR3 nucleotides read TGTGCCAGCTCACTGGGACTAGCGGGAGAACTTGATACGCAGTATTTT.